This T cell receptor (beta chain) stems from a study of blood T cell repertoires in COVID-19 (dated by TCRdb to about 2020). With respect to the entire study: The collaborator samples originated in the United States, Italy and Spain and spanned the acute and convalescent phases of COVID-19. Sample metadata almost always included a de-identified subject ID, COVID-19 status, age in years and sex. Where HLA class I and class II types were available, the types were taken from metadata supplied by the sample provider, not from assay-based typing. The prospective study material was composed of cDNA or gDNA derived from T cells, B-cell-depleted T cells, or PBMCs. Subjects who had been exposed to COVID-19, were actively infected with it, or had recovered from it provided the deeply sampled blood TCRbeta repertoires that made up the dataset. Samples were obtained from the ongoing ImmuneRACE study (first 160 participants) and from 1,254 subjects provided by 6 global collaborators. The repertoires were made available in a free public database intended to serve as a resource for research on the immune response to SARS-CoV-2.

Turning to this clone: What antigen it recognizes has not been identified. No base quality values were provided; no much bigger clone lies one nucleotide off.

At one collaborating source in Seattle, patients were enrolled during active infection and were followed longitudinally through the course of disease. The collaborating institutions used their own protocols to collect whole blood in K2EDTA tubes. For TCRbeta analysis, collaborator samples were shipped as frozen whole blood, as isolated PBMCs, or as DNA extracted from either sample type. The paper as a whole reports these results and caveats: The amount of clinical and demographic metadata varied by source and participant and was provided uncurated.

From its cysteine to its phenylalanine, the CDR3 spans 17 amino acids. CDR3 DNA only is kept here, 51 bases in frame from base 1. Sequences MDHEN (CDR1) and SYDVKM (CDR2) are obtained from the germline V gene. Trimming removed 6 bases from V and 4 bases from J, leaving 21 bases between the germline ends. TCRbeta CDR3 regions were amplified from genomic DNA using the immunoSEQ Assay, a bias-controlled multiplex PCR. Processing in the source paper ran as follows. Nucleated cell counts per sample were estimated from amplification of reference gene primers within the assay. Sequence reads were collapsed and filtered to measure the absolute abundance of every unique TCRbeta CDR3 rearrangement. For each sample, productive Simpson clonality was calculated by taking the square root of Simpson's diversity index across productive rearrangements. Not all clones reach the TCRdb copy of this immuneACCESS table, which keeps in-frame sequences only. Checked studies attribute under half of the gap to unresolved V genes and leave the rest unexplained. The V and J calls and the clone size are those of that table, but D and trimming were determined from the DNA. Recorded for this sample are approximately 77,000 clones; around 85% of them occurred a single time. Of the sample, more than 9.5% falls within the top ten clones.

Sequencing input: peripheral blood. The rearrangement joined TRBV28 to TRBJ2-2, with the identity of the D gene unclear. This TCR was sampled from a man in his forties or fifties with COVID-19, enrolled during active disease. Read as DNA, the sequence is TGTGCCAGCAGCTTCGGCTCAGACACGATGCCCACCGGGGAGCTGTTTTTT. The resulting protein is CASSFGSDTMPTGELFF.